These T cell receptor beta chains were read from a single sample in a study of T-cell memory formation after mild COVID-19. A single record per CDR3 protein comes from TCRdb applying MiXCR to the 5' RACE reads. Found here are about 210,000 distinct CDR3 sequences, over 9.5% of them singletons; the top ten hold under 3.5%. The sequencing input was PBMCs or a T cell subset sorted from them (not recorded which). These receptor sequences come from a man aged 18 to 29 who had mild COVID-19 (a few samples of this study predate the infection). Cell type and time point are not known. The CDR3 runs from the conserved cysteine through the conserved F or W.

j_call v_call cdr3_aa
TRBJ1-1 TRBV7-9 CASSLHGQLNTEAFF
TRBJ2-5 TRBV4-2 CASSQGDGGSETQYF
TRBJ2-1 TRBV12-3/TRBV12-4 CASSQGGGPLSYNEQFF
TRBJ2-3 TRBV20-1 CSAFTGTPSTDTQYF
TRBJ1-1 TRBV29-1 CSVSQGVNTEAFF
TRBJ2-1 TRBV19 CASSIPLAGLNEQFF
TRBJ1-4 TRBV6-2/TRBV6-3 CASSYTGTENEKLFF
TRBJ1-1 TRBV18 CASSPEQQGTEAFF
TRBJ2-1 TRBV11-2 CASSSLAGGHEQFF
TRBJ1-3 TRBV19 CASRGRRSGNTIYF
TRBJ1-2 TRBV6-2/TRBV6-3 CASSYALDSDGYTF
TRBJ1-3 TRBV7-3 CASSTGPGNTIYF
TRBJ1-5 TRBV10-2 CASSEDYQPQHF
TRBJ2-5 TRBV24-1 CATSDATGTKETQYF
TRBJ1-6 TRBV12-3/TRBV12-4 CASSLNTNSPLHF
TRBJ1-2 TRBV15 CATSLGTFYGYTF
TRBJ2-5 TRBV5-1 CASSFGIGETQYF
TRBJ2-5 TRBV7-6 CASSPPTGVETQYF
TRBJ1-4 TRBV28 CASSKGGLGDEKLFF
TRBJ2-3 TRBV7-2 CASSPSAVSSTDTQYF
TRBJ2-3 TRBV7-2 CASRKRGQGSVGTDTQYF
TRBJ1-2 TRBV10-3 CAISESLWQGGGYTF
TRBJ2-5 TRBV4-3 CASSQRPSGNQETQYF
TRBJ2-1 TRBV28 CASKPGGLSSYNEQFF
TRBJ2-2 TRBV7-8 CAWGRLLLGSNTGELFF
TRBJ1-1 TRBV12-3/TRBV12-4 CASSGYVGYTEAFF
TRBJ2-1 TRBV4-3 CASSQEPGFYNEQFF
TRBJ1-1 TRBV29-1 CSVANDRGRLEAFF
TRBJ1-3 TRBV7-2 CASSLGGTGLNTIYF
TRBJ2-5 TRBV11-2 CASSLEFPETQYF
TRBJ2-7 TRBV7-2 CASSNNGVGYEQYF
TRBJ2-5 TRBV2 CASKGSGETQYF
TRBJ2-3 TRBV7-2 CASKLGGTTDTQYF
TRBJ1-6 TRBV19 CASSMWGENSPLHF
TRBJ2-1 TRBV5-5 CASSLREVVSYNEQFF
TRBJ2-7 TRBV3-1 CASSQDSPLATRDYEQYF
TRBJ1-5 TRBV6-5 CASSYSATSHSNQPQHF